The source of this T cell receptor beta chain is a study of cytomegalovirus exposure and HLA in healthy donors. Per germline, CDR1 LNHDA and CDR2 SQIVND (reference sequence). CDR3 length: 14 residues. V lost 6 bases and J lost 6; bases outside the gene matches: 8. PCR amplification relied on 60 Vbeta primers (plus 13 Jbeta primers). Profiling relied on immunoSEQ multiplex PCR, and the TCRdb table lists in-frame clones only, not all of them. The repertoire has about 140,000 clones, roughly two thirds of them found once; the top ten carry around 14%. The sample consisted of PBMCs. The rearrangement uses TRBV19 and TRBJ1-5, with 7 bases matching TRBD1. The clonotype was recovered from a human donor in good health. The CDR3 region is CASSHPRGAQPQHF. CDR3 DNA: TGTGCCAGTAGCCACCCCAGGGGGGCTCAGCCCCAGCATTTT.